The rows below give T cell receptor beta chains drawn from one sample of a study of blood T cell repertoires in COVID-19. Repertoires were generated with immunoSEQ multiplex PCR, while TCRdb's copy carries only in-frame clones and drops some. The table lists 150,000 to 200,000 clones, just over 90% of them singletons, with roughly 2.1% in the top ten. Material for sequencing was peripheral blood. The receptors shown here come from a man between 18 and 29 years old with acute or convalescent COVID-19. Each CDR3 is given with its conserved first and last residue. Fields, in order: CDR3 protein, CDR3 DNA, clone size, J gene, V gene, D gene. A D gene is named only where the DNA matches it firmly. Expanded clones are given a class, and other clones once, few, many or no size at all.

CASSFGQGKHYEQYF TGTGCCAGCAGCTTCGGACAGGGGAAGCACTACGAGCAGTACTTC NA TRBJ2-7 TRBV7-9 TRBD1
CASSTRWGDEQYF TGTGCCAGCAGTACCCGTTGGGGCGACGAGCAGTACTTC once TRBJ2-7 TRBV6-5 NA
CASTPTGNTEAFF TGTGCCAGTACCCCGACTGGGAACACTGAAGCTTTCTTT NA TRBJ1-1 TRBV19 NA
CASSARGRNEQYF TGTGCCAGCAGTGCCAGGGGGCGGAACGAGCAGTACTTC NA TRBJ2-7 TRBV2 TRBD1
CASSGPAGGAGDTQYF TGTGCCAGCAGCGGGCCTGCGGGGGGGGCAGGAGATACGCAGTATTTT NA TRBJ2-3 TRBV5-5 TRBD2
CASSEKLGARKAFF TGTGCCAGCAGTGAAAAGCTGGGGGCTCGGAAAGCTTTCTTT NA TRBJ1-1 TRBV25-1 NA
CASSLGASGLNTEAFF TGCGCCAGCAGCTTGGGAGCGTCGGGTTTGAACACTGAAGCTTTCTTT NA TRBJ1-1 TRBV5-1 NA
CASSSHRVTDTQYF TGCGCCAGCAGCTCCCACCGGGTCACAGATACGCAGTATTTT few TRBJ2-3 TRBV5-1 NA
CASSVSGASTDTQYF TGCGCCAGCAGTGTTAGCGGAGCGAGCACAGATACGCAGTATTTT NA TRBJ2-3 TRBV10-2 NA
CASSPSGQGYNEQFF TGTGCCAGCAGCCCCTCGGGACAGGGTTACAATGAGCAGTTCTTC NA TRBJ2-1 TRBV11-2 TRBD1
CASSQQGSIGANVLTF TGTGCCAGCAGCCAACAGGGGTCAATTGGGGCCAACGTCCTGACTTTC once TRBJ2-6 TRBV3-1/TRBV3-2 NA
CASSEPGYNSPLHF TGCGCCAGCAGTGAACCAGGGTATAATTCACCCCTCCACTTT NA TRBJ1-6 TRBV10-1 NA
CASSQVQGWDTEAFF TGTGCCAGCAGCCAAGTACAGGGTTGGGACACTGAAGCTTTCTTT once TRBJ1-1 TRBV14 NA
CASSAGEDTEAFF TGTGCCAGTAGTGCGGGGGAGGATACTGAAGCTTTCTTT NA TRBJ1-1 TRBV19 NA
CATTRGGAYNEQFF TGTGCCACCACACGTGGGGGGGCCTACAATGAGCAGTTCTTC NA TRBJ2-1 TRBV19 TRBD2
CASSEMIGDTEAFF TGTGCCAGCAGTGAAATGATCGGGGACACTGAAGCTTTCTTT NA TRBJ1-1 TRBV6-1 NA
CASRDRVLYAPLHF TGTGCCAGCAGGGACAGGGTTCTATATGCACCCCTCCACTTT NA TRBJ1-6 TRBV2 TRBD1
CASSTRTSGGRRYNEQFF TGTGCCAGCAGCACTCGGACTAGCGGGGGCCGGCGTTACAATGAGCAGTTCTTC once TRBJ2-1 TRBV9 TRBD2
CASSASSGSGETQYF TGTGCCAGCAGCGCATCTAGCGGGAGTGGAGAGACCCAGTACTTC NA TRBJ2-5 TRBV2 TRBD2
CASRSRLASGGRDEDTQYF TGCGCCAGCAGATCCCGGTTGGCATCCGGAGGGAGGGACGAAGATACGCAGTATTTT once TRBJ2-3 TRBV5-1 TRBD2
CSVDTISYNEQFF TGCAGCGTTGACACTATCTCCTACAATGAGCAGTTCTTC NA TRBJ2-1 TRBV29-1 NA
CASSTGGQGEQYF TGTGCCAGCAGCACCGGCGGACAGGGCGAGCAGTACTTC NA TRBJ2-7 TRBV6-5 TRBD1
CASSLDATPSPNTEAFF TGCGCCAGCAGCTTGGATGCGACACCTAGCCCGAACACTGAAGCTTTCTTT once TRBJ1-1 TRBV5-1 NA
CASSPIGGYNEQFF TGTGCCAGCAGTCCAATTGGCGGGTACAATGAGCAGTTCTTC NA TRBJ2-1 TRBV27 NA
CASSSLSGKGNEKLFF TGCGCCAGCAGCTCCCTATCAGGGAAAGGAAATGAAAAACTGTTTTTT NA TRBJ1-4 TRBV5-1 NA
CASSITTTFRRGDTQYF TGTGCCAGCAGTATTACCACCACTTTCCGCCGCGGGGATACGCAGTATTTT once TRBJ2-3 TRBV27 NA
CASSEQASGAYEQYF TGTGCCAGCAGTGAACAGGCTAGCGGGGCCTACGAGCAGTACTTC NA TRBJ2-7 TRBV6-1 TRBD2
CASSRESNYGYTF TGTGCCAGCAGCCGAGAGAGTAACTATGGCTACACCTTC NA TRBJ1-2 TRBV5-4 NA
CASRTGDVGYTF TGTGCCAGCAGGACAGGGGACGTGGGCTACACCTTC NA TRBJ1-2 TRBV6-5 TRBD1
CASSQSGGGTGELFF TGCGCCAGCAGCCAGAGCGGGGGGGGCACCGGGGAGCTGTTTTTT NA TRBJ2-2 TRBV4-1 TRBD2
CASSQLGTGGPLTSGNTIYF TGTGCCAGCAGCCAACTTGGGACAGGGGGCCCCTTAACCTCTGGAAACACCATATATTTT NA TRBJ1-3 TRBV3-1/TRBV3-2 TRBD1
CASISVNYGYTF TGTGCCAGTATTTCAGTTAACTATGGCTACACCTTC NA TRBJ1-2 TRBV19 NA
CASSIALSGTEKLFF TGTGCCAGCAGCATAGCATTATCCGGTACGGAAAAACTGTTTTTT once TRBJ1-4 TRBV7-9 NA
CASSPASWGTSGTRQEQYF TGTGCCAGCAGCCCCGCTAGCTGGGGGACTAGTGGGACTAGGCAAGAGCAGTACTTC NA TRBJ2-7 TRBV9 TRBD2
CASRENSYEQYF TGCGCCAGCAGGGAGAACTCCTACGAGCAGTACTTC NA TRBJ2-7 TRBV5-1 NA
CASSLRETGSTDTQYF TGTGCCAGCAGCTTACGCGAGACAGGGAGCACAGATACGCAGTATTTT NA TRBJ2-3 TRBV5-4 TRBD1
CASSPQASASQGTEAFF TGTGCCAGCTCACCCCAGGCTTCCGCATCTCAGGGCACTGAAGCTTTCTTT NA TRBJ1-1 TRBV18 NA
CATRTGHQPQHF TGTGCCACCAGGACAGGTCATCAGCCCCAGCATTTT NA TRBJ1-5 TRBV19 TRBD1
CASSLDRGMAEETDTQYF TGTGCCAGCAGCTTAGATCGAGGAATGGCGGAGGAGACAGATACGCAGTATTTT NA TRBJ2-3 TRBV11-2 NA